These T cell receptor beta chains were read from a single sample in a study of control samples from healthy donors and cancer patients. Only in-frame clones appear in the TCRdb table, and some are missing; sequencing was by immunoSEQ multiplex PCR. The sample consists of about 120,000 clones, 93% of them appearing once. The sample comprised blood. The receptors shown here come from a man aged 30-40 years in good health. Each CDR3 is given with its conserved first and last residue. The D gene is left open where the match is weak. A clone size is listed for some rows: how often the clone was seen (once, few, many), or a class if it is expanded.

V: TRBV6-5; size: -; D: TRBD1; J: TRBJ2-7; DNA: TGTGCCAGCATTCTACCCGGGACAGAAATTACGGACTTC; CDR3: CASILPGTEITDF
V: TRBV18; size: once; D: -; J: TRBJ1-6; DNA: TGTGCCAGCTCACCAGAGACAAATTCACCCCTCCACTTT; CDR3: CASSPETNSPLHF
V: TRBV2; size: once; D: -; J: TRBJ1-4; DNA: TGTGCCAGCATAGGCGGAGATAATGAAAAACTGTTTTTT; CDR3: CASIGGDNEKLFF
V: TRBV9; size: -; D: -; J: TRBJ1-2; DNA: TGTGCCAGCAGCGTAGTGGGACAAGGGCTTAACTATGGCTACACCTTC; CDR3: CASSVVGQGLNYGYTF
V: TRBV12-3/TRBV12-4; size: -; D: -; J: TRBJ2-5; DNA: TGTGCCTCCGGGACCGCAGTCCAAGAGACCCAGTACTTC; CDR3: CASGTAVQETQYF
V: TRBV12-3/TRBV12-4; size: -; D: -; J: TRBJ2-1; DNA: TGTGCCAGCAGTCTTGGGGGGAATGAGCAGTTCTTC; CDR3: CASSLGGNEQFF
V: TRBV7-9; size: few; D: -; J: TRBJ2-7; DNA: TGTGCCAGCGGCTATAGTGGCAGAACAAACGAGCAGTACTTC; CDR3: CASGYSGRTNEQYF
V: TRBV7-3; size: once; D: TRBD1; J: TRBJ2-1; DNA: TGTGCCAGCAGCTTCCGACAGGGGACTTACAATGAGCAGTTCTTC; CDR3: CASSFRQGTYNEQFF
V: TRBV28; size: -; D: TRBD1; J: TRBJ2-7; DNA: TGTGCCAGCAGTGAAGACAGGGTTCCGGACTTC; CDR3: CASSEDRVPDF
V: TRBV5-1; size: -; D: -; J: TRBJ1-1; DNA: TGCGCCAGCAGCTTGGAGGGCGGGGTGCGTAGAGCTTTCTTT; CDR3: CASSLEGGVRRAFF
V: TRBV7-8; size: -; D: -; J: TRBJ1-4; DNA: TGTGCCAGCAGCTCCCTTGCCCGGACTAATGAAAAACTGTTTTTT; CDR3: CASSSLARTNEKLFF
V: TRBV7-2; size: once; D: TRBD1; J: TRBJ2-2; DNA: TGTGCCATTCCCGACAGGGGGAACACCGGGGAGCTGTTTTTT; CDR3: CAIPDRGNTGELFF